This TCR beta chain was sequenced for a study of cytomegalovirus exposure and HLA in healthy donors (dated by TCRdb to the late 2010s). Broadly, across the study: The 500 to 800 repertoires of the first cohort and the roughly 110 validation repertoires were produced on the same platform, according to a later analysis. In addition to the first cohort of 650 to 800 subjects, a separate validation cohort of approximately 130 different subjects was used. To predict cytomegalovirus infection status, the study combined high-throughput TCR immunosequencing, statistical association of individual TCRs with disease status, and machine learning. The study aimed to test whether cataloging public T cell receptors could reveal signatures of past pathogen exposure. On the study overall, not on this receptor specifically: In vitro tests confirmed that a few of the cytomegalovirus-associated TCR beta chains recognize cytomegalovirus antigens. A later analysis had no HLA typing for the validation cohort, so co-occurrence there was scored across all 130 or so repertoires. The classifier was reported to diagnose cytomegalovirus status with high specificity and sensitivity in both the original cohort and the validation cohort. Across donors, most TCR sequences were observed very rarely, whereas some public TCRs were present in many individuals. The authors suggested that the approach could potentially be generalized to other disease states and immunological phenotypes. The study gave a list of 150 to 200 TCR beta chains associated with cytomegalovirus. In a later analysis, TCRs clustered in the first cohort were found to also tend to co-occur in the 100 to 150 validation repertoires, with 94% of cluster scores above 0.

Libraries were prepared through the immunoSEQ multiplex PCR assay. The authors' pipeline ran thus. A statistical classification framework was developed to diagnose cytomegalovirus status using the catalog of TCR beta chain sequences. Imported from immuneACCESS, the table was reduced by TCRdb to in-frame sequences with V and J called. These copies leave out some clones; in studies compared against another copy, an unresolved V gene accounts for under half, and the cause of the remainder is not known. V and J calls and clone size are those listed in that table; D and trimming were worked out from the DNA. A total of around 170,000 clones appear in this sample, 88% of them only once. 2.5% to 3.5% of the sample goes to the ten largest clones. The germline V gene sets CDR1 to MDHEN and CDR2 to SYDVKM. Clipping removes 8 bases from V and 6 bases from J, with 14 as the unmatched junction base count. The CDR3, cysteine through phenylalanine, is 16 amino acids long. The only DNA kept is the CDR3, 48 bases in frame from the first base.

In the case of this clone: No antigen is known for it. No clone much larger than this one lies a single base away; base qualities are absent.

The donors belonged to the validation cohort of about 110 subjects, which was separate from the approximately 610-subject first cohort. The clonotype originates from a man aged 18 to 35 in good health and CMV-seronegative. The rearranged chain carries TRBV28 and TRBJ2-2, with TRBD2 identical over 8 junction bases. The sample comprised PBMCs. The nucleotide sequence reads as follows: TGTGCCAGCTCAATGAGGGCGGGAGGTGGCGCCGGGGAGCTGTTTTTT. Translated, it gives CASSMRAGGGAGELFF.